This TCR beta chain was retrieved from a study of Ad26.COV2.S vaccination and SARS-CoV-2 variants. Study information: Enrollment placed the donor in the COV1001 Ad26.COV2.S trial arm. Study results and limitations: CD8+ and CD4+ T cells specific for spike reportedly responded with substantial breadth after vaccination. Participants in the vaccine arm had higher spike-specific TCR breadth; placebo recipients had lower.

The method was immunoSEQ multiplex PCR; TCRdb's version includes in-frame clones alone and lacks a portion of them. The sample carries 440,000 or so clones, 80% to 90% recorded once. The CDR3 has 15 residues. V lost 6 bases and J lost 5, with 18 bases in between. Looked up from germline, CDR1 is MNHEY and CDR2 is SVGAGI. Treatment indicated: roughly 20 received Ad26.COV2.S at low or high dose, single or two shots; several received placebo; per-sample allocation not given. Specimens were obtained on day 63 following the first vaccine or placebo injection. Ad26.COV2.S expressed prefusion-stabilized spike from the original Wuhan strain. With respect to this clone: The target antigen is unknown.

The chain recombines TRBV6-5 with TRBJ2-3; possible D gene TRBD2, 5 bases. This clonotype was sampled from a person aged 18-60 years who received the Ad26.COV2.S COVID-19 vaccine or a placebo. The input for sequencing was peripheral blood, taken in a trial of Ad26.COV2.S vaccine versus placebo. CDR3 region: CASSAGKGSLDTQYF. In nucleotides, the CDR3 is TGTGCCAGCAGCGCCGGGAAGGGCTCCTTAGATACGCAGTATTTT.